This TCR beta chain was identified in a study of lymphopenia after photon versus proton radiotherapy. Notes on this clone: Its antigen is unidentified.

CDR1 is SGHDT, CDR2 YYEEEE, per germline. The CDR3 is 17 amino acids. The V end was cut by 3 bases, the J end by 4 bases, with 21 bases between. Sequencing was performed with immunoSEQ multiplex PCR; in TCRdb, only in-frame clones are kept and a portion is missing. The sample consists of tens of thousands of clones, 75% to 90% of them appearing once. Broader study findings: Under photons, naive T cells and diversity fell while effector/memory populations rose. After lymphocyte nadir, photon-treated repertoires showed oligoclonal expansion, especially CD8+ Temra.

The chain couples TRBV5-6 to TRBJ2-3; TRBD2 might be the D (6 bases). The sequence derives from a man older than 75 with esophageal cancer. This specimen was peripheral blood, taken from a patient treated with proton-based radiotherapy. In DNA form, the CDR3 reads TGTGCCAGCAGCTGTGACGATCCGGGAGATTGGGCAGATACGCAGTATTTT. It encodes CASSCDDPGDWADTQYF.